This TCR beta chain was observed in a study of shared clonotypes between healthy human individuals. In the study overall: Each donor's CD8 memory used one plate, CD8 naive two, each CD4 subset three.

Sorted-subset replicate PCR reactions contained roughly 190 ng DNA, corresponding to some 29,000 T cell genomes. TCRdb keeps only in-frame clones here, not all; method: immunoSEQ multiplex PCR. The table lists approximately 720,000 clones, roughly nine tenths of them singletons. Naive CD8 isolation took CD45RO-negative cells positively selected for CCR7 and excluded terminally differentiated effector memory CD45RA+ cells. V was shortened by 7 bases and J by 9 bases, with 13 bases between the two germline ends. This CDR3 is 12 amino acids long. From germline, CDR1 is LGHNT and CDR2 FRNRAP. Comment on this clone: Antigen specificity is unknown.

Study findings and constraints: Naive CD4 clonotype sharing across several donors was approximately 5.2%. Larger estimated richness was generally recorded for naive subsets relative to memory subsets.

The V and J genes are TRBV12-5 and TRBJ2-1; D unresolved. What was sequenced was naive CD8+ T cells sorted from blood. This TCR came from a young man in good health. CDR3 residues: CASEGEFSEQFF. The CDR3 DNA sequence: TGTGCTAGTGAGGGCGAGTTTAGTGAGCAGTTCTTC.